This TCR beta chain was observed in a study of blood T cell repertoires in COVID-19. Overall study context: Whether acute or convalescent, the COVID-19 samples came from the United States, Italy and Spain. Sample material is recorded as cDNA or gDNA derived from T cells, B-cell-depleted T cells, or PBMCs.

After removal of 4 bases from V and 4 bases from J, the junction contained 6 bases not matched to a gene. This CDR3 contains 15 residues. Germline CDR1 MDHEN, CDR2 SYDVKM. The repertoire was sequenced with immunoSEQ multiplex PCR; TCRdb's copy has only in-frame clones and lacks some. Found here are tens of thousands of clones, around 86% of them singletons; the top ten hold around 3.1%. Study members were between roughly 18 and 90 years old and lived in 24 US regions. Participant reports of clinical history set cohort assignment. The clonotype was recovered from a woman aged 45-59 years who had recovered from COVID-19. The sequencing input was PBMCs or T cells enriched from blood (not recorded which). The V call is TRBV28, the J call TRBJ2-1, with TRBD2 identical over 8 bases. The CDR3 protein is CASSSPGGSYNEQFF. The DNA of the CDR3 is TGTGCCAGCAGTTCCCCGGGAGGGTCTTACAATGAGCAGTTCTTC.